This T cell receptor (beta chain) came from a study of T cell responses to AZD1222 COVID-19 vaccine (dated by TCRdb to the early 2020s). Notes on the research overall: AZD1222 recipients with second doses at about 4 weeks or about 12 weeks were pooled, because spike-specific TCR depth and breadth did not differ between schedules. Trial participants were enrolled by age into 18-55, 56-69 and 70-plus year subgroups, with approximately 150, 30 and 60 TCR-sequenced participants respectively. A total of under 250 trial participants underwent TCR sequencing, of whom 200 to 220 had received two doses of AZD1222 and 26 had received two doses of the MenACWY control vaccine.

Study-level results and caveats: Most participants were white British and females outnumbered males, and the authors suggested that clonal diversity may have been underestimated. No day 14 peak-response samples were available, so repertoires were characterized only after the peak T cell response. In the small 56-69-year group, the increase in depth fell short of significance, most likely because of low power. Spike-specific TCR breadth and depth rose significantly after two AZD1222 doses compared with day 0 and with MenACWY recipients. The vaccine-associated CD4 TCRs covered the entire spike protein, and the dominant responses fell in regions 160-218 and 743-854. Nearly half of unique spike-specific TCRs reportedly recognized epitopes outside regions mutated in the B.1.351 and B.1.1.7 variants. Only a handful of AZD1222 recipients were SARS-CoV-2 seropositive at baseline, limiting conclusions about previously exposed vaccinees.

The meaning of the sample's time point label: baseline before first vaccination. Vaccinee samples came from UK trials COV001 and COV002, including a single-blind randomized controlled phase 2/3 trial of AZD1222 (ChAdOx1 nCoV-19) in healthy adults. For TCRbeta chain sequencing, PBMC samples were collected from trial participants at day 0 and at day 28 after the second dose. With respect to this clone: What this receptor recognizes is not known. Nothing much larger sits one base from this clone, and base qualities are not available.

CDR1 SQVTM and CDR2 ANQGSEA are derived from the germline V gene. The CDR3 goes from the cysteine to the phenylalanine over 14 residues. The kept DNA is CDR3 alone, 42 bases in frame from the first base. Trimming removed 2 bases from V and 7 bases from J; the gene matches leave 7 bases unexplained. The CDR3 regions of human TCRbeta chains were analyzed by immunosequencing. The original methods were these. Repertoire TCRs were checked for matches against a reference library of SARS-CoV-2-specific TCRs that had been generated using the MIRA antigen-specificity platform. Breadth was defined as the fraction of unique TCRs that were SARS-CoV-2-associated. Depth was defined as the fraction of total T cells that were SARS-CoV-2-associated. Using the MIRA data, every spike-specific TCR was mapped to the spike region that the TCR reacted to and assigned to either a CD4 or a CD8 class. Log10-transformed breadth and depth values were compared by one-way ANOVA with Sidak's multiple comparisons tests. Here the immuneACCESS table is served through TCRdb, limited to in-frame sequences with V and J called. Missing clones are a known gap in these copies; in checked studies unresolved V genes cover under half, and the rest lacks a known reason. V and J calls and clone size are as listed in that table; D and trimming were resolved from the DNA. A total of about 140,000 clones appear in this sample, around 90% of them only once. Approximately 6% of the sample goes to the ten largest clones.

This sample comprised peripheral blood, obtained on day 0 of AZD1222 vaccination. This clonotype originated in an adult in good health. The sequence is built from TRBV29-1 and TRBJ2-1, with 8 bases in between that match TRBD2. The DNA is TGCAGCGTTGAATGGAGCGGGAGATTTAATGAGCAGTTCTTC. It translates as CSVEWSGRFNEQFF.